The following is a T cell receptor (beta chain) sequence with its context. This record belongs to a study of T cell changes during pregnancy in multiple sclerosis. The J segment lost 2 bases and the V segment lost 6 bases, leaving 8 bases of the junction unmatched. The CDR3 is 15 amino acids. Germline V gene sequence: CDR1 SGHRS, CDR2 YFSETQ. Profiled with immunoSEQ multiplex PCR; TCRdb holds only in-frame clones, not every one. Here the sample spans about 48,000 clones, 80% to 95% being singletons. This clonotype was obtained from a female donor with multiple sclerosis, enrolled in a pregnancy study. The material was CD4+ T cells from peripheral blood mononuclear cells, obtained in the third trimester of pregnancy. The chain has TRBV5-1 and TRBJ1-5; TRBD1 matches at 7 bases. The chain's CDR3 is CASIYRGKGNQPQHF. CDR3 coding DNA: TGCGCCAGCATCTACAGGGGAAAGGGCAATCAGCCCCAGCATTTT.